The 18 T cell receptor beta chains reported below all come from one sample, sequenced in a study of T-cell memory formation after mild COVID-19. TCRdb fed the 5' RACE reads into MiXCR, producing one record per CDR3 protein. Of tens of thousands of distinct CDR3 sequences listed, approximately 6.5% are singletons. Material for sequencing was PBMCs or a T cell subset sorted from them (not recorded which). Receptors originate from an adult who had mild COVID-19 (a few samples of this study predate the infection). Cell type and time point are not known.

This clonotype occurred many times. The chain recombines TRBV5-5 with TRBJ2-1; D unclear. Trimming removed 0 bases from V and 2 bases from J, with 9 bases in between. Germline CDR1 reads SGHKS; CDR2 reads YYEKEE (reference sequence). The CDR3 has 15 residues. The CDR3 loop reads CASSLGQATYNEQFF. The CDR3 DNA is TGTGCCAGCAGCTTGGGGCAGGCGACCTACAATGAGCAGTTCTTC.

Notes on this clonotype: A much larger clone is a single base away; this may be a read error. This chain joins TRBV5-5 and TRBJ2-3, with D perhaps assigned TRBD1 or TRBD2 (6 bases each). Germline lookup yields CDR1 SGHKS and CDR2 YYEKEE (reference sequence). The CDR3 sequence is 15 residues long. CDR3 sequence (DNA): TGTGCCAGCAGCTTGGTAGGGGGGAGCGCAGATGCGCAGTATTTT. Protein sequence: CASSLVGGSADAQYF.

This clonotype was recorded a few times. CDR3 region: CAIRGDRGFYGYTF. DNA for the CDR3: TGTGCCATCAGAGGGGACAGGGGGTTCTATGGCTACACCTTC. The J gene is TRBJ1-2, the V gene TRBV10-3, with 11 nucleotides matching TRBD1. The CDR3 loop spans 14 amino acids. Germline-derived CDR1 and CDR2 are ENHRY and SYGVKD. V was clipped by 6 bases and J by 4 bases; unmatched bases: 4.

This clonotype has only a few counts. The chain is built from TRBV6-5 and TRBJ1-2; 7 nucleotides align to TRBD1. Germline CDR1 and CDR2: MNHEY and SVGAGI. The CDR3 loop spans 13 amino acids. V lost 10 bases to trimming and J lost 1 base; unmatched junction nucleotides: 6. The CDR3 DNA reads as TGTGCCATCAGGGACAGTTTTAACTATGGCTACACCTTC. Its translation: CAIRDSFNYGYTF.

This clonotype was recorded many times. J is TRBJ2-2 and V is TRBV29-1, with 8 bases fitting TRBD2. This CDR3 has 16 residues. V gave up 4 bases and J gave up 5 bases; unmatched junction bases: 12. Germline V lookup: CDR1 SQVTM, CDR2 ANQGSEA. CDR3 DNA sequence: TGCAGCGTTGGGGGACGAGGGACTAGTGGGACCGGGGAGCTGTTTTTT. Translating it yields CSVGGRGTSGTGELFF.

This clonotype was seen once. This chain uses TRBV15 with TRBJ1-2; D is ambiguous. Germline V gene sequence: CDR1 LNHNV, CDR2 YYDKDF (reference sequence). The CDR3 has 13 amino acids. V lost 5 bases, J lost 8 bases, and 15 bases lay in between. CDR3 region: CATSPPQAIGYTF. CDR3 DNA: TGTGCCACCAGCCCCCCCCAGGCAATAGGCTACACCTTC.

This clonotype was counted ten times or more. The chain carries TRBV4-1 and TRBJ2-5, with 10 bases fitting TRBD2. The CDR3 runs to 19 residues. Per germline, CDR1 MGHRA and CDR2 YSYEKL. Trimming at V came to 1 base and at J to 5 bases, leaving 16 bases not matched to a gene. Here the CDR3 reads CASSQGGGTSGTLGETQYF. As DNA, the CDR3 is TGCGCCAGCAGCCAAGGAGGAGGAACTAGCGGGACTTTGGGGGAGACCCAGTACTTC.

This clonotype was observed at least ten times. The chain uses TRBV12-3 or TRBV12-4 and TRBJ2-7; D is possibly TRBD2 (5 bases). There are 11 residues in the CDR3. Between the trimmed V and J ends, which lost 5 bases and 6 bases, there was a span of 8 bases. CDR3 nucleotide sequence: TGTGCCAGCAGTGACTATGGCGAGCAGTACTTC. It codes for CASSDYGEQYF.

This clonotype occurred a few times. The DNA of the CDR3 is TGCAGTGCTCTAACGGGACAGGTGACCTCACCCCTCCACTTT. Translated, it gives CSALTGQVTSPLHF. The chain combines TRBV20-1 with TRBJ1-6; 8 bases are a match to TRBD1. J lost 10 bases, V lost 5 bases, and 10 bases had no gene match. The germline CDR1 and CDR2 sequences are DFQATT and SNEGSKA (reference sequence). CDR3 length equals 14 residues.

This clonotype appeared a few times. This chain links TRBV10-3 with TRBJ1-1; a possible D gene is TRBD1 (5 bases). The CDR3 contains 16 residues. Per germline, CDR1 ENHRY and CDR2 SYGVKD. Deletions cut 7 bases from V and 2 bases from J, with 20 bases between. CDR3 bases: TGTGCCATCACCACGGGGGGGTCCCCCGGCAACACTGAAGCTTTCTTT. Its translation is CAITTGGSPGNTEAFF.

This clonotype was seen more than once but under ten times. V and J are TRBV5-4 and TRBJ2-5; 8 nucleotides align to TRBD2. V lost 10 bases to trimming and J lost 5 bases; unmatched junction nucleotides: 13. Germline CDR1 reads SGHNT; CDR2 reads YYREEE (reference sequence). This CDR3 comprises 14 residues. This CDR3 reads CAAGGGTDLETQYF. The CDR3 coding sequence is TGTGCCGCCGGGGGGGGAACGGATCTGGAGACCCAGTACTTC.

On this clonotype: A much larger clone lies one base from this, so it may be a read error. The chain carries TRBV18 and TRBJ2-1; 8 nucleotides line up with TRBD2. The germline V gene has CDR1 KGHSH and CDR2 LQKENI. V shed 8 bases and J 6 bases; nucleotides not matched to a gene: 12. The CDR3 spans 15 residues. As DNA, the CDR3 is TGTGCCAGCACAGGCTCGGGACTAGTTCGCAATGAGCAGTTCTTC. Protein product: CASTGSGLVRNEQFF.

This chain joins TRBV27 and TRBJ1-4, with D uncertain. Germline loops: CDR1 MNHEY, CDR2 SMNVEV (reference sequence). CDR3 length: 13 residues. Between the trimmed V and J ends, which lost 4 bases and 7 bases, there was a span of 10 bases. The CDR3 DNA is TGTGCCAGCAGTTACAATTTCGGTGAAAAACTGTTTTTT. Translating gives CASSYNFGEKLFF.

The DNA of the CDR3 is TGTGCCAGCAGTGTTTTAACGGGTGGCTACACCTTC. Translated, it gives CASSVLTGGYTF. This chain links TRBV6-1 with TRBJ1-2; unclear D gene. V lost 4 bases and J lost 7, with 10 bases in between. Germline assignment: CDR1 MNHNS and CDR2 SASEGT. This CDR3 contains 12 residues.

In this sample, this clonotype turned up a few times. The CDR3 coding sequence is TGCGCCAGCAGCCTCCCGAGACTTGTTCGAACCTACAATGAGCAGTTCTTC. Its protein is CASSLPRLVRTYNEQFF. This chain links TRBV4-1 with TRBJ2-1; D is unclear. This CDR3 contains 17 residues. Germline CDR1 is MGHRA and CDR2 is YSYEKL. Trimming left V 4 bases short and J 2 bases short, with 18 bases between.

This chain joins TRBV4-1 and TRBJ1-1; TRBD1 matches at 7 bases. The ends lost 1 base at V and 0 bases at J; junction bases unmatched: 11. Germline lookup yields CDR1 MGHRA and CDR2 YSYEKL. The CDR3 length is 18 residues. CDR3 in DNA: TGCGCCAGCAGCCAAGGCCGCATCCCCGACAGGGTGAACACTGAAGCTTTCTTT. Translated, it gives CASSQGRIPDRVNTEAFF.

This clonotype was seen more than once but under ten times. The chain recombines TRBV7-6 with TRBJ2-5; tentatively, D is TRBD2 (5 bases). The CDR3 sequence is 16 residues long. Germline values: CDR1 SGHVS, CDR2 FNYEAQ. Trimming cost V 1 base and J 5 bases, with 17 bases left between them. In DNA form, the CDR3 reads TGTGCCAGCAGCTTAGTAGGTGGGAGCTTTAGCGAGACCCAGTACTTC. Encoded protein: CASSLVGGSFSETQYF.

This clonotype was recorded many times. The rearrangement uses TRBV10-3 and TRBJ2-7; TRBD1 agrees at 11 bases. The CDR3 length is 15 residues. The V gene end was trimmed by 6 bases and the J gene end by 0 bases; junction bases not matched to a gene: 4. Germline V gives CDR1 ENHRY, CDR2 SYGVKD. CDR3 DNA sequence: TGTGCCATCAGCCCCGGACAGGGGGCCTCCTACGAGCAGTACTTC. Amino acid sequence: CAISPGQGASYEQYF.